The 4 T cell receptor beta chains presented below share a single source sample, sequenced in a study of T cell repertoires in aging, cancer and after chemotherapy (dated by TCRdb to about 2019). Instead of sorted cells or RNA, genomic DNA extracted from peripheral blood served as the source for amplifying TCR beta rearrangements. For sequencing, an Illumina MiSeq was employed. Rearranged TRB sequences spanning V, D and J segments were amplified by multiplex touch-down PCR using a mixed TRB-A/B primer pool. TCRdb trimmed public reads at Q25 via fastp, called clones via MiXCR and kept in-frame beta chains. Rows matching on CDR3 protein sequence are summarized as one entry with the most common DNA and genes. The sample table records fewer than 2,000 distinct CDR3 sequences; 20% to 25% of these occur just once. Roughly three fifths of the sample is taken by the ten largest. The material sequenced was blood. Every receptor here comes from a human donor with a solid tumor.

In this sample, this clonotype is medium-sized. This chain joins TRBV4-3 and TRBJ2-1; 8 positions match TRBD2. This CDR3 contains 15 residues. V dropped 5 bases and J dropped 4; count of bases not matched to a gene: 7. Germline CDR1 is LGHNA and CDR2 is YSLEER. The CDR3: CASSSAGGTYNEQFF. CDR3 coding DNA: TGCGCCAGCAGCTCCGCGGGAGGTACGTACAATGAGCAGTTCTTC.

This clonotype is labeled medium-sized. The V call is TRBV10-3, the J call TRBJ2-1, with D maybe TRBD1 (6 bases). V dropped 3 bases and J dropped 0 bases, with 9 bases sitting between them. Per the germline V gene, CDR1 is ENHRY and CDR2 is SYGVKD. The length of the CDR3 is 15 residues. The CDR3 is CAISEGGSSYNEQFF. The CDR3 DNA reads TGTGCCATCAGTGAAGGGGGTAGCTCCTACAATGAGCAGTTCTTC.

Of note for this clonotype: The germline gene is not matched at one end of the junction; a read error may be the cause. Written as DNA, the CDR3 is TGTGCCAGCAGGGGAGGGAATGAGCAGTTCTTT. As protein: CASRGGNEQFF. This chain connects TRBV27 to TRBJ2-1; 7 nucleotides match TRBD2. The CDR3 contains 11 residues. The V gene's germline CDR1 is MNHEY and CDR2 SMNVEV (reference sequence).

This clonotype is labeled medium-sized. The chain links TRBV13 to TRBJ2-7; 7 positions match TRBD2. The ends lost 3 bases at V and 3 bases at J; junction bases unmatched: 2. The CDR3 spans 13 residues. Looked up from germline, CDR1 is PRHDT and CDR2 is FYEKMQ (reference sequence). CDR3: CASSLREGYEQYF. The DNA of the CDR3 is TGTGCCAGCAGCTTGAGGGAGGGCTACGAGCAGTACTTC.